The rows below give T cell receptor beta chains drawn from one sample of a study of beta chain features in type 1 diabetes. The table came from immunoSEQ multiplex PCR; TCRdb's copy has only in-frame clones and leaves some out. The sample comprises around 200,000 clones, 13% of which are singletons, and 0.62% rests with the top ten. Specimen: central memory CD4+ T cells from blood. The source of these receptors is a young woman in good health. Each CDR3 is given with its conserved first and last residue. D genes are given only for firm matches. The size entry is marked missing in some rows and otherwise reads once, few, many or a size class.

J gene | D gene | clone size | V gene | CDR3 protein | CDR3 DNA
TRBJ2-7 | TRBD2 | - | TRBV11-3 | CASSTGLADVDEQYF | TGTGCCAGCAGCACCGGACTAGCGGACGTGGACGAGCAGTACTTC
TRBJ2-3 | TRBD2 | few | TRBV30 | CAESGVRTDTQYF | TGTGCAGAAAGCGGGGTTCGCACAGATACGCAGTATTTT
TRBJ2-7 | - | few | TRBV7-7 | CASSLDSKRSYEQYF | TGTGCCAGCAGCTTGGACAGCAAAAGGTCCTACGAGCAGTACTTC
TRBJ2-7 | - | - | TRBV9 | CASSTGHTIYEQYF | TGTGCCAGCAGCACGGGACACACGATCTACGAGCAGTACTTC
TRBJ2-3 | TRBD2 | - | TRBV11-3 | CASSPRTGLAVVTDTQYF | TGTGCCAGCAGCCCCCGGACGGGACTAGCGGTAGTGACAGATACGCAGTATTTT
TRBJ2-3 | TRBD2 | - | TRBV9 | CASSVENGRADTQYF | TGTGCCAGCAGCGTAGAAAACGGGAGGGCAGATACGCAGTATTTT
TRBJ2-1 | TRBD2 | - | TRBV4-2 | CASSPYSGSGNEQFF | TGTGCCAGCAGCCCTTACAGCGGGAGTGGTAATGAGCAGTTCTTC
TRBJ2-5 | - | - | TRBV5-6 | CASSQDLGRSGQETQYF | TGTGCCAGCAGCCAAGATCTGGGCAGATCGGGGCAAGAGACCCAGTACTTC
TRBJ2-1 | TRBD1 | - | TRBV11-2 | CASSPGTVSYNEQFF | TGTGCCAGCAGCCCTGGGACAGTCTCCTACAATGAGCAGTTCTTC
TRBJ1-2 | - | few | TRBV27 | CASSLEGTYGYTF | TGTGCCAGCAGTTTGGAGGGGACCTATGGCTACACCTTC
TRBJ2-2 | - | - | TRBV9 | CASSFLNTGELFF | TGTGCCAGCAGCTTCTTAAACACCGGGGAGCTGTTTTTT
TRBJ2-3 | - | - | TRBV4-3 | CASSQDTGRITDTQYF | TGCGCCAGCAGCCAAGATACGGGTCGGATCACAGATACGCAGTATTTT
TRBJ2-7 | TRBD1 | many | TRBV29-1 | CSIGTGAEQYF | TGCAGCATCGGGACAGGGGCCGAGCAGTACTTC
TRBJ2-7 | TRBD1 | - | TRBV30 | CAWSAETGTAYEQYF | TGTGCCTGGAGTGCGGAGACCGGGACAGCCTACGAGCAGTACTTC
TRBJ2-2 | - | few | TRBV2 | CASVRNTGELFF | TGTGCCAGCGTTAGAAACACCGGGGAGCTGTTTTTT
TRBJ1-5 | TRBD1 | - | TRBV6-1 | CASSVGQGYQPQHF | TGTGCCAGCAGTGTGGGACAGGGCTATCAGCCCCAGCATTTT
TRBJ1-1 | - | few | TRBV7-3 | CASSLLSSQGTEAFF | TGTGCCAGCAGCTTATTGAGTAGCCAGGGGACTGAAGCTTTCTTT
TRBJ2-2 | - | few | TRBV21-1 | CASSSKDREEGELFF | TGTGCCAGCAGCTCGAAGGACAGGGAAGAGGGGGAGCTGTTTTTT
TRBJ2-1 | TRBD2 | few | TRBV4-2 | CASSPTLAGAAYNEQFF | TGTGCCAGCAGCCCCACCCTAGCGGGAGCGGCCTACAATGAGCAGTTCTTC
TRBJ2-1 | - | - | TRBV5-1 | CASRGRDYYNEQFF | TGCGCCAGCAGAGGGAGAGACTATTACAATGAGCAGTTCTTC
TRBJ2-7 | TRBD2 | - | TRBV11-2 | CASSLGTSGKEQYF | TGTGCCAGCAGCTTAGGGACTAGCGGCAAAGAGCAGTACTTC
TRBJ2-5 | - | - | TRBV6-5 | CASIPRPGPQETQYF | TGTGCCAGCATCCCACGGCCAGGCCCTCAAGAGACCCAGTACTTC
TRBJ2-5 | - | many | TRBV4-3 | CARPRAEETQYF | TGCGCCAGACCCAGGGCTGAAGAGACCCAGTACTTC
TRBJ2-3 | TRBD2 | - | TRBV7-8 | CASSLSSGSLWPDTQYF | TGTGCCAGCAGCTTAAGCAGCGGGAGTCTTTGGCCAGATACGCAGTATTTT
TRBJ2-5 | - | few | TRBV29-1 | CSVEDRAQTQYF | TGCAGCGTTGAAGACAGGGCCCAGACCCAGTACTTC
TRBJ2-2 | TRBD2 | - | TRBV7-9 | CASSFGSGRTGELFF | TGTGCCAGCAGCTTCGGTAGCGGGAGGACCGGGGAGCTGTTTTTT
TRBJ2-6 | - | many | TRBV2 | CASSERQPGANVLTF | TGTGCCAGCAGTGAGCGACAACCTGGGGCCAACGTCCTGACTTTC
TRBJ2-4 | TRBD2 | few | TRBV5-1 | CASSLRSGIAPIQYF | TGCGCCAGCAGCTTGCGGAGCGGGATAGCCCCCATTCAGTACTTC
TRBJ1-2 | - | - | TRBV28 | CASSYGGVNYGYTF | TGTGCCAGCAGTTATGGAGGGGTAAACTATGGCTACACCTTC
TRBJ1-1 | - | - | TRBV7-9 | CASVGLEAFF | TGTGCCAGCGTGGGACTTGAAGCTTTCTTT
TRBJ1-2 | TRBD1 | - | TRBV30 | CAWRATGKLYYGYTF | TGTGCCTGGAGGGCGACAGGGAAATTGTACTATGGCTACACCTTC
TRBJ2-1 | TRBD1 | few | TRBV7-9 | CASSPQWGKGASSYNEQFF | TGTGCCAGCAGCCCCCAATGGGGTAAGGGGGCGAGCTCCTACAATGAGCAGTTCTTC
TRBJ1-4 | - | few | TRBV7-2 | CASSLAGNNEKLFF | TGTGCCAGCAGCTTAGCCGGGAATAATGAAAAACTGTTTTTT
TRBJ1-2 | TRBD1 | - | TRBV2 | CASNRQGMDYGYTF | TGTGCCAGCAACCGACAGGGAATGGACTATGGCTACACCTTC
TRBJ2-7 | TRBD2 | few | TRBV25-1 | CASSVGGTSGYEQYF | TGTGCCAGCAGTGTGGGGGGGACTAGCGGCTACGAGCAGTACTTC
TRBJ1-1 | - | few | TRBV27 | CASSFGAQGGTEAFF | TGTGCCAGCAGTTTCGGAGCACAGGGTGGTACTGAAGCTTTCTTT
TRBJ1-2 | TRBD1 | few | TRBV7-8 | CASSWAGQGSNYGYTF | TGTGCCAGCAGCTGGGCGGGACAGGGCTCTAACTATGGCTACACCTTC
TRBJ2-2 | - | few | TRBV5-4 | CASTRTFNTGELFF | TGTGCCAGCACCCGGACTTTCAACACCGGGGAGCTGTTTTTT
TRBJ1-5 | - | few | TRBV2 | CASSDLSYNQPQHF | TGTGCCAGCAGTGACTTGTCCTACAATCAGCCCCAGCATTTT
TRBJ2-6 | TRBD2 | few | TRBV7-8 | CASSLVAGGSSGANVLTF | TGTGCCAGCAGCTTAGTGGCGGGAGGCTCCTCTGGGGCCAACGTCCTGACTTTC
TRBJ1-3 | TRBD1 | few | TRBV10-3 | CAISDGTVGNTIYF | TGTGCCATCAGCGATGGGACAGTTGGAAACACCATATATTTT
TRBJ2-1 | TRBD2 | - | TRBV29-1 | CSGNSGRSGEQFF | TGCAGCGGGAATAGCGGGAGGAGTGGTGAGCAGTTCTTC
TRBJ1-4 | - | few | TRBV2 | CASSPTVISEKLFF | TGTGCCAGCAGTCCGACAGTAATTAGTGAAAAACTGTTTTTT
TRBJ1-1 | - | - | TRBV11-3 | CASSLRGGTTEAFF | TGTGCCAGCAGCTTAAGGGGGGGAACGACTGAAGCTTTCTTT
TRBJ2-6 | - | few | TRBV19 | CASSIEISGANVLTF | TGTGCCAGTAGTATCGAGATCTCTGGGGCCAACGTCCTGACTTTC
TRBJ1-4 | - | - | TRBV7-3 | CASSLEGGEKLFF | TGTGCCAGCAGCTTGGAAGGAGGTGAAAAACTGTTTTTT
TRBJ2-6 | TRBD1 | - | TRBV5-1 | CASSQPGQGSGANVLTF | TGCGCCAGCAGCCAACCGGGACAGGGTTCTGGGGCCAACGTCCTGACTTTC
TRBJ2-1 | TRBD1 | few | TRBV29-1 | CSVTGTGFSGGSYNEQFF | TGCAGCGTGACCGGGACAGGGTTCTCAGGTGGGTCCTACAATGAGCAGTTCTTC
TRBJ2-3 | TRBD2 | - | TRBV29-1 | CSVLRGLGASGISTDTQYF | TGCAGCGTCCTCCGAGGGCTTGGGGCTAGCGGAATTAGCACAGATACGCAGTATTTT
TRBJ1-5 | - | - | TRBV10-3 | CAIRADNQPQHF | TGTGCCATCCGCGCCGACAATCAGCCCCAGCATTTT
TRBJ1-2 | TRBD1 | - | TRBV27 | CASSPSGQHYGYTF | TGTGCCAGCAGCCCGTCGGGACAGCACTATGGCTACACCTTC
TRBJ1-5 | - | - | TRBV6-4 | CASSPQENQPQHF | TGTGCCAGCAGTCCACAGGAGAATCAGCCCCAGCATTTT
TRBJ2-5 | TRBD2 | few | TRBV30 | CAWSVGLGGATQYF | TGTGCCTGGAGTGTAGGACTCGGGGGGGCGACCCAGTACTTC